This TCR beta chain was obtained from a study of T cell repertoires in cytomegalovirus infection. The length of the CDR3 is 15 residues. Trimming pared 2 bases from V and 5 bases from J, leaving 16 bases between. CDR1 and CDR2 (germline): LNHDA, SQIVND (reference sequence). Points on this clonotype: Its antigen is currently unknown.

MiXCR, run by TCRdb on the reads, gives a single entry per CDR3 protein. The sample shows some 43,000 distinct CDR3 sequences, roughly 22% of them seen only once. The sequence came from a human donor in good health (CMV status not recorded). Some clones in this sample may be carry-over from other donors' samples. The chain couples TRBV19 to TRBJ2-7; D may be TRBD1 or TRBD2 (6 bases each). The specimen comprised CD8+ T cells from cultured PBMCs, sampled from culture after CMV antigen stimulation. In DNA, the CDR3 is TGTGCCAGTAGTATATCAGAGGGGGAGGTCCACGAGCAGTACTTC. Translating it yields CASSISEGEVHEQYF.